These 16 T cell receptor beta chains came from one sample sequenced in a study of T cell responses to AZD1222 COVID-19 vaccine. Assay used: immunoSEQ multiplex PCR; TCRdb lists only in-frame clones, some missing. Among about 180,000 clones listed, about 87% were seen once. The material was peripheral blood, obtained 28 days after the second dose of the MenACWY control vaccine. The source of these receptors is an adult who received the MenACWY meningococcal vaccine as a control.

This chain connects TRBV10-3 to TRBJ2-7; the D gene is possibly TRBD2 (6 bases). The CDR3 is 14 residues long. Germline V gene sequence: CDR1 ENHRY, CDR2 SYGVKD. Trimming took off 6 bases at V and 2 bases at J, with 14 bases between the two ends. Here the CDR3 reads CAISKDSGPYEQYF. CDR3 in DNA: TGTGCCATCAGCAAAGATAGCGGACCCTACGAGCAGTACTTC.

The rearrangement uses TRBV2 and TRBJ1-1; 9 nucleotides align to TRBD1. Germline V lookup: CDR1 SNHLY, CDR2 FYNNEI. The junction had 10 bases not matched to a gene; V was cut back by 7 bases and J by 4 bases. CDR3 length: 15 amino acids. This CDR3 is CASNLQQGAGTEAFF. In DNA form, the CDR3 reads TGTGCCAGCAATCTTCAACAGGGGGCAGGCACTGAAGCTTTCTTT.

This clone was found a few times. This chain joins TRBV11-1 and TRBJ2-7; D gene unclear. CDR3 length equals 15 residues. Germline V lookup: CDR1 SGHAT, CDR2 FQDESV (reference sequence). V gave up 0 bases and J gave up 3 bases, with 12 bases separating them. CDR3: CASSLAPDRIYEQYF. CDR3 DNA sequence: TGTGCCAGCAGCTTAGCTCCAGACCGCATCTACGAGCAGTACTTC.

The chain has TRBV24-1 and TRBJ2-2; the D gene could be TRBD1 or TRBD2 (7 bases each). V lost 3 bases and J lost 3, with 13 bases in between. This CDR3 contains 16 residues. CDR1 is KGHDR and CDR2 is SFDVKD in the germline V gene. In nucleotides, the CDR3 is TGTGCCACCAGTGATCCGGCAGGGGGGGACACCGGGGAGCTGTTTTTT. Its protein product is CATSDPAGGDTGELFF.

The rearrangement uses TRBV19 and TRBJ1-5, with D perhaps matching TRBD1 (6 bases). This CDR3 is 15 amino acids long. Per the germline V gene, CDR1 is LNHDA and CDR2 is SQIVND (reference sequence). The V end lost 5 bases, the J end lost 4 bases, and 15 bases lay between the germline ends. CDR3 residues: CASSWQPGVNQPQHF. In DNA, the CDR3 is TGTGCCAGTAGTTGGCAGCCAGGGGTAAATCAGCCCCAGCATTTT.

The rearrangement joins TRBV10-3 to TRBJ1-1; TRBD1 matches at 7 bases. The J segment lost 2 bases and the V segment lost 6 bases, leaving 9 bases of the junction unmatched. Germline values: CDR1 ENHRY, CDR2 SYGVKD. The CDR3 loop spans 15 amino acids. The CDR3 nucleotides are TGTGCCATCAGAACCAGACAGGGCTTAAACACTGAAGCTTTCTTT. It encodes CAIRTRQGLNTEAFF.

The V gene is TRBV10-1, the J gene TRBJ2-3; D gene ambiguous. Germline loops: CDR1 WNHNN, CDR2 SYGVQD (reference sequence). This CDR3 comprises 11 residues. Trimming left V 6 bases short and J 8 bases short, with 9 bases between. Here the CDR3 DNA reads TGCGCCAGCAGAAAAAGAGTTACGCAGTATTTT. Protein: CASRKRVTQYF.

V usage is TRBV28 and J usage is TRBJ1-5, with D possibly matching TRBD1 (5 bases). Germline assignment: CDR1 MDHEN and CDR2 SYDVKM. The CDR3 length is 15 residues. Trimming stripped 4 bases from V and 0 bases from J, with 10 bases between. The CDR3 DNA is TGTGCCAGCAGTTCCACGACAGATAGCAATCAGCCCCAGCATTTT. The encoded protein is CASSSTTDSNQPQHF. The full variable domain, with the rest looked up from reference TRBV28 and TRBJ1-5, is DVKVTQSSRYLVKRTGEKVFLECVQDMDHENMFWYRQDPGLGLRLIYFSYDVKMKEKGDIPEGYSVSREKKERFSLILESASTNQTSMYLCASSSTTDSNQPQHFGDGTRLSIL.

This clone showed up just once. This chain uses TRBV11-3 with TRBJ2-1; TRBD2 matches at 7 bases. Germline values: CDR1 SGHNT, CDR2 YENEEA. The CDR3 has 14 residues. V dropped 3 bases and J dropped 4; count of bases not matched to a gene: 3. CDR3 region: CASSLGGGYNEQFF. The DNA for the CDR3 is TGTGCCAGCAGCTTGGGGGGAGGGTACAATGAGCAGTTCTTC.

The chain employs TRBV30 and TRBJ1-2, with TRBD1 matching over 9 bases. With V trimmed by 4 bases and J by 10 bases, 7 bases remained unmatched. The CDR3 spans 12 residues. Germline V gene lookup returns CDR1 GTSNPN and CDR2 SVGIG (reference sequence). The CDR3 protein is CAWTGDRDYYTF. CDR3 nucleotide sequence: TGTGCCTGGACCGGGGACAGGGACTACTACACCTTC. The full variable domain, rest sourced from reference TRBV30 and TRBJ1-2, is SQTIHQWPATLVQPVGSPLSLECTVEGTSNPNLYWYRQAAGRGLQLLFYSVGIGQISSEVPQNLSASRPQDRQFILSSKKLLLSDSGFYLCAWTGDRDYYTFGSGTRLTVV.

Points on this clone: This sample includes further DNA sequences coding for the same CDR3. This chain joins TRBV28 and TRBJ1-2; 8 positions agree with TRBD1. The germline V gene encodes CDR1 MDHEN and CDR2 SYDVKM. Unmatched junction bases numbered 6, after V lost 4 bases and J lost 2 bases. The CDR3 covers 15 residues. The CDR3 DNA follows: TGTGCCAGCAGTTCCAGGGGGCGAGGGAACTATGGCTACACCTTC. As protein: CASSSRGRGNYGYTF.

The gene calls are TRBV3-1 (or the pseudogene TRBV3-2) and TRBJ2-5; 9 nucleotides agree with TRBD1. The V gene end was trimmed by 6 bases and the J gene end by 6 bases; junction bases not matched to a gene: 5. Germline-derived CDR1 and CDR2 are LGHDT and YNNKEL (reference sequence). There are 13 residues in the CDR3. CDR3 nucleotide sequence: TGTGCCAGCAGACAGGGGGCCTGGAAGACCCAGTACTTC. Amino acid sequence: CASRQGAWKTQYF.

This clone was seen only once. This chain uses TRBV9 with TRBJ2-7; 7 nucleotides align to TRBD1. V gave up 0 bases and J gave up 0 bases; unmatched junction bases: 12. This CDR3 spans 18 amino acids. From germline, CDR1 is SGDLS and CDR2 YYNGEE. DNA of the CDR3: TGTGCCAGCAGCGTAGCTGATGGAGAGAGGGGGCTCTCCTACGAGCAGTACTTC. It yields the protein CASSVADGERGLSYEQYF.

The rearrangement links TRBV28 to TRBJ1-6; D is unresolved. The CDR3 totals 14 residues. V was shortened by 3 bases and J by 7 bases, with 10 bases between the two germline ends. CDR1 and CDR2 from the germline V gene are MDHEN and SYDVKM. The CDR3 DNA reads TGTGCCAGCAGTTTGGGGTGGGCCAATTCACCCCTCCACTTT. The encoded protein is CASSLGWANSPLHF. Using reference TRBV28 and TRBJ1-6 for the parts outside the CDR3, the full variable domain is DVKVTQSSRYLVKRTGEKVFLECVQDMDHENMFWYRQDPGLGLRLIYFSYDVKMKEKGDIPEGYSVSREKKERFSLILESASTNQTSMYLCASSLGWANSPLHFGNGTRLTVT.

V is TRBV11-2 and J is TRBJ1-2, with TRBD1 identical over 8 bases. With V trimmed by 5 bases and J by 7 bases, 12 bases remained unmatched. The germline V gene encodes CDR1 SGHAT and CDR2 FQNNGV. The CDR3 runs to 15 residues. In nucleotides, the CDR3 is TGTGCCAGCAGCCCGATATTCAGGGGGCGCGGTGGCTACACCTTC. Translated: CASSPIFRGRGGYTF.

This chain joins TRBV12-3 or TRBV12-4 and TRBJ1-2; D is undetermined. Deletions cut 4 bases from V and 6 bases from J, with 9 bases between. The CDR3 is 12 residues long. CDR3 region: CASSWAGNGYTF. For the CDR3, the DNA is TGTGCCAGCAGTTGGGCAGGCAATGGCTACACCTTC.